A single TCR beta chain is shown here with its context. Data came from immunoSEQ multiplex PCR; TCRdb stores just in-frame clones and leaves some out. The sample lists tens of thousands of clones; 80% to 90% were seen once. CDR1 is SGHRS and CDR2 is YFSETQ in the germline V gene. V shed 4 bases and J shed 5 bases, with 18 bases lying between them. This CDR3 spans 15 amino acids. These data originate in a study of a mutant IDH1 vaccine in newly diagnosed glioma. Study in general: Among treated patients, around 60% were male and about 40% female, and mean age was about 40 years. Previous care, which was radiotherapy, temozolomide, or both, most often involved both.

Time point noted: baseline, week 1 (first vaccination visit). Documented treatment: pre-vaccination baseline after standard-of-care therapy. The material sequenced was PBMCs, taken from a glioma patient treated with radiotherapy, temozolomide or both. The chain combines TRBV5-1 with TRBJ2-5; D is uncertain. The TCR sequence derives from a woman aged 40-49 years with glioma. The CDR3 DNA is TGCGCCAGCAGCGGCACGGGTCCGATGGGGGAGACCCAGTACTTC. Residues: CASSGTGPMGETQYF.